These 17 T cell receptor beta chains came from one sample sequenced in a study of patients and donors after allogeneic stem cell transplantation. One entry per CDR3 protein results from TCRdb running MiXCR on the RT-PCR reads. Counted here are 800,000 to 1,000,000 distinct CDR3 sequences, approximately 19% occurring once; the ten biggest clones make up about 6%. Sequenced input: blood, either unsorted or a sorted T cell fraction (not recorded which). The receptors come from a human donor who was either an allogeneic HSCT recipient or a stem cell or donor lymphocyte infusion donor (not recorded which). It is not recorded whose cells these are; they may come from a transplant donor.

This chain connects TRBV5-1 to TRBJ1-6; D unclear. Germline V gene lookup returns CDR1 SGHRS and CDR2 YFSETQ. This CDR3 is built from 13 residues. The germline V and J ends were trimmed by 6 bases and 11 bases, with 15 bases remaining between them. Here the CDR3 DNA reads TGCGCCAGCAAACAGATCGATTCGACACCCCTCCACTTT. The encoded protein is CASKQIDSTPLHF.

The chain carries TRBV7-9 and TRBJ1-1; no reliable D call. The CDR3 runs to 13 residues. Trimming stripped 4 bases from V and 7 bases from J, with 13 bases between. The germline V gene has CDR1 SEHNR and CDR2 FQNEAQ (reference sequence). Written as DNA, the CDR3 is TGTGCCAGCAGCTCCCGATGGGCGGGTGAAGCTTTCTTT. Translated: CASSSRWAGEAFF.

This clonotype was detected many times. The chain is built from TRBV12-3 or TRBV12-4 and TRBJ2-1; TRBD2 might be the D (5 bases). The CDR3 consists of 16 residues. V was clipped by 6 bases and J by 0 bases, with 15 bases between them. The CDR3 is CASRALGVSSYNEQFF. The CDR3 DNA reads TGTGCCAGCAGGGCCCTCGGGGTTAGCTCCTACAATGAGCAGTTCTTC.

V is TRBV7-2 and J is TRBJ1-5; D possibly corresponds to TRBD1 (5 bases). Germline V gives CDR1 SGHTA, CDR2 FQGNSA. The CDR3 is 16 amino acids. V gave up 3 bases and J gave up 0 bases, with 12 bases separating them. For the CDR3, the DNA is TGTGCCAGCAGCTTTAACAGGAATTATAGCAATCAGCCCCAGCATTTT. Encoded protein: CASSFNRNYSNQPQHF.

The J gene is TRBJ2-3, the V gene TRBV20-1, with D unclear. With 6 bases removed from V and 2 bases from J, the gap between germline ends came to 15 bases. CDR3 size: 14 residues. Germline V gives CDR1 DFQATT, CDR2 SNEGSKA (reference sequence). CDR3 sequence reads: CSACSINDTDTQYF. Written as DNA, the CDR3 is TGCAGTGCATGCTCCATCAACGACACAGATACGCAGTATTTT.

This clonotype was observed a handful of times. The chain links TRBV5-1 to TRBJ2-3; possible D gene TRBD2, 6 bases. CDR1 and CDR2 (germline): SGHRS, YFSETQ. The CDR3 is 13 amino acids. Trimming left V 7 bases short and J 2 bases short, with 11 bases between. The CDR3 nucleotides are TGCGCCAGCCAATTAGCGGACACAGATACGCAGTATTTT. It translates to CASQLADTDTQYF.

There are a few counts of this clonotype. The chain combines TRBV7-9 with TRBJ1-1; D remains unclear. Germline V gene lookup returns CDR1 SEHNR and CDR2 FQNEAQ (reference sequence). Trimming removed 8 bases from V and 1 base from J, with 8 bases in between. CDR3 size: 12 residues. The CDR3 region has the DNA TGTGCCAGCGGCCTGAGGAACACTGAAGCTTTCTTT. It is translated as CASGLRNTEAFF. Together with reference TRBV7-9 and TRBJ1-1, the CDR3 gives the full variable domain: DTGVSQNPRHKITKRGQNVTFRCDPISEHNRLYWYRQTLGQGPEFLTYFQNEAQLEKSRLLSDRFSAERPKGSFSTLEIQRTEQGDSAMYLCASGLRNTEAFFGQGTRLTVV.

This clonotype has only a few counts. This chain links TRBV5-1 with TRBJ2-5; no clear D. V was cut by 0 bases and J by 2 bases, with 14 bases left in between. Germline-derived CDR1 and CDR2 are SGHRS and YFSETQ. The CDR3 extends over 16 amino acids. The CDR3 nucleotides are TGCGCCAGCAGCTTGGGTAGGTGGGCAGCACAAGAGACCCAGTACTTC. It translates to CASSLGRWAAQETQYF.

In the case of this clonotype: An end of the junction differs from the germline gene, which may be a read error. The CDR3, as DNA: TGTGCTAGCAGCCCCCTCCTAGGAGAGATGAATACGCAGTATTTT. This sequence encodes CASSPLLGEMNTQYF. The rearrangement uses TRBV7-7 and TRBJ2-3; D call uncertain. Per the germline V gene, CDR1 is SSHAT and CDR2 is FNYEAQ (reference sequence). This CDR3 has 15 residues.

The CDR3 sequence: CASSQRLGPRQGYTF. The CDR3 DNA sequence: TGTGCCAGCAGCCAACGGTTGGGTCCCCGGCAGGGCTACACCTTC. The chain recombines TRBV3-1 with TRBJ1-2; D ambiguous. Germline assignment: CDR1 LGHDT and CDR2 YNNKEL (reference sequence). This CDR3 is 15 amino acids long. Trimming removed 2 bases from V and 8 bases from J, with 18 bases in between.

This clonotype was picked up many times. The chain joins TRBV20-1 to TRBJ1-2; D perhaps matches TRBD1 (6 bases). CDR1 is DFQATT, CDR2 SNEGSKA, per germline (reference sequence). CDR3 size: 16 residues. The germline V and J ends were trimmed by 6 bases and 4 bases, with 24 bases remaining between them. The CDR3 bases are TGCAGTGCAAATAACCCCGGGACATGGGTAACCTATGGCTACACCTTC. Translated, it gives CSANNPGTWVTYGYTF.

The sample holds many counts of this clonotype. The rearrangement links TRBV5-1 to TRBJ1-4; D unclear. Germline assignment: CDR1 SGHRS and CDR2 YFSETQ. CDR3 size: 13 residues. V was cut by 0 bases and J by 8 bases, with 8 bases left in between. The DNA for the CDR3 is TGCGCCAGCAGCTTGGGTAGTGGAGAAAAACTGTTTTTT. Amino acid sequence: CASSLGSGEKLFF.

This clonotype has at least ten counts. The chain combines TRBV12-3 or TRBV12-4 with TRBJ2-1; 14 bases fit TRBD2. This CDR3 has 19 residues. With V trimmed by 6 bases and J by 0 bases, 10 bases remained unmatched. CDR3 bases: TGTGCCAGCAGCCACCGACTAGCGGGAGGGGCAAGCTCCTACAATGAGCAGTTCTTC. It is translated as CASSHRLAGGASSYNEQFF.

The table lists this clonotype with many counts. This CDR3 is CSARVLAGAYNEQFF. DNA of the CDR3: TGCAGTGCTAGAGTCCTAGCGGGGGCCTACAATGAGCAGTTCTTC. This chain connects TRBV20-1 to TRBJ2-1; 10 nucleotides line up with TRBD2. This CDR3 region has 15 residues. Losses at the gene ends were 1 base for V and 2 bases for J; bases not matched to a gene: 2. The germline CDR1 and CDR2 sequences are DFQATT and SNEGSKA (reference sequence).

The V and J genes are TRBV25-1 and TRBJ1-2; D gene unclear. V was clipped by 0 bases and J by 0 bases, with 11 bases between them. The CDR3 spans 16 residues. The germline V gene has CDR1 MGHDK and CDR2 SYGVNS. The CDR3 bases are TGTGCCAGCAGTGAATACGAGGACGGTACTAACTATGGCTACACCTTC. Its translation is CASSEYEDGTNYGYTF.

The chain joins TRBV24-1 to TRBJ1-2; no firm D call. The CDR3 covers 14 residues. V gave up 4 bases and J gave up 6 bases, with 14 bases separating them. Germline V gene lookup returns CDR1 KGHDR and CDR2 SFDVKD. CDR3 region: CATSDLGSGHGYTF. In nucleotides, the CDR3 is TGTGCCACCAGTGACCTCGGTAGTGGGCATGGCTACACCTTC.

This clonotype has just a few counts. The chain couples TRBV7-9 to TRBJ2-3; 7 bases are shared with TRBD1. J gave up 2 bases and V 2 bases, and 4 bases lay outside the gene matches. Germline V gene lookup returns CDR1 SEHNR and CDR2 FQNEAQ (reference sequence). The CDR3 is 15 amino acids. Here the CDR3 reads CASSLLTGITDTQYF. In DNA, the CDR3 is TGTGCCAGCAGCTTACTGACAGGGATCACAGATACGCAGTATTTT. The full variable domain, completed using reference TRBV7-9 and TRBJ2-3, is DTGVSQNPRHKITKRGQNVTFRCDPISEHNRLYWYRQTLGQGPEFLTYFQNEAQLEKSRLLSDRFSAERPKGSFSTLEIQRTEQGDSAMYLCASSLLTGITDTQYFGPGTRLTVL.